This T cell receptor (beta chain) is from a study of cytomegalovirus exposure and HLA in healthy donors. Study results and caveats: Previous analysis showed most TCR beta V segments were productive about 90% or about 30% of the time. Researchers catalogued approximately 170 TCR beta chains as cytomegalovirus-associated.

Use of 60 Vbeta and 13 Jbeta primers characterized the PCR. Sequencing used immunoSEQ multiplex PCR; TCRdb keeps in-frame clones, though not all of them. This sample has roughly 90,000 clones, with around four fifths found just once. V lost 3 bases to trimming and J lost 9 bases; unmatched junction nucleotides: 5. The V gene's germline CDR1 is MNHNY and CDR2 SVGAGI (reference sequence). The CDR3 runs 14 residues. Details on this clone: Its antigen is unidentified.

The sequence was obtained from a young man in good health and CMV-seropositive. The sample taken for sequencing was PBMCs. The J gene is TRBJ2-1, the V gene TRBV6-6, with TRBD2 matching over 10 bases. The chain's CDR3 is CASSYTSGIGEQFF. The CDR3 DNA reads as TGTGCCAGCAGTTATACTAGCGGGATCGGTGAGCAGTTCTTC.